This T cell receptor beta chain was observed in a study of T cell changes during pregnancy in multiple sclerosis. Germline V CDR1 and CDR2: MNHEY, SMNVEV (reference sequence). The CDR3 totals 15 residues. Deletions cut 3 bases from V and 2 bases from J, with 11 bases between. Produced via immunoSEQ multiplex PCR; TCRdb's table is partial and in-frame only. The sample has 20,000 to 25,000 clones; about 90% are singletons. The chain joins TRBV27 to TRBJ1-5; TRBD1 might be the D (5 bases). The sequence was obtained from a female donor with multiple sclerosis, enrolled in a pregnancy study. Sequenced here: CD8+ T cells from peripheral blood mononuclear cells, sampled after pregnancy. In DNA form, the CDR3 reads TGTGCCAGCAGTTTCGGGGGGAGGGGCAATCAGCCCCAGCATTTT. Translation: CASSFGGRGNQPQHF.